Shown below are 15 T cell receptor beta chains from a single sample sequenced in a study of identical twins. TCRdb re-derived calls from the 5' RACE reads in MiXCR, one entry per CDR3 protein. The top ten clones hold 12% of a sample with about 100,000 distinct CDR3 sequences, about 6.1% of them seen once. Material: memory T cells sorted from blood. Receptor source: a woman in her forties or fifties in good health.

This clonotype was found once. The CDR3 DNA reads TGCAGCGTTGACCCTAGCGGGACAGATACGCAGTATTTT. It encodes CSVDPSGTDTQYF. The V call is TRBV29-1, the J call TRBJ2-3; 8 bases match TRBD2. CDR1 is SQVTM, CDR2 ANQGSEA, per germline. The V gene end was trimmed by 3 bases and the J gene end by 3 bases; junction bases not matched to a gene: 2. The CDR3 runs to 13 residues.

The chain carries TRBV6-2 or TRBV6-3 and TRBJ2-5; tentative D call: TRBD1 (6 bases). V was cut by 6 bases and J by 6 bases, with 26 bases left in between. CDR3 size: 17 residues. In germline, CDR1 is MNHEY, CDR2 SVGEGT. CDR3 nucleotides: TGTGCCAGCAGCCGTTTTCCCGACAGGTTGGGAACGCAGACCCAGTACTTC. Protein sequence: CASSRFPDRLGTQTQYF.

This clonotype was seen many times. V and J are TRBV6-1 and TRBJ2-2; D is tentatively TRBD1 or TRBD2 (5 bases each). CDR3 length: 16 amino acids. Germline values: CDR1 MNHNS, CDR2 SASEGT. V was trimmed by 3 bases and J by 4 bases, leaving 15 bases between them. CDR3: CASSEVGARGTGELFF. The CDR3 DNA reads TGTGCCAGCAGTGAGGTGGGCGCGAGGGGCACCGGGGAGCTGTTTTTT.

In its sample, this clonotype was seen many times. V and J are TRBV28 and TRBJ1-4; unclear D gene. The CDR3 runs 12 residues. V was cut by 5 bases and J by 7 bases, with 8 bases left in between. Per the germline V gene, CDR1 is MDHEN and CDR2 is SYDVKM. The CDR3 DNA sequence: TGTGCCAGCAGTCGGGCGGTTGAAAAACTGTTTTTT. The encoded protein is CASSRAVEKLFF.

This clonotype was picked up many times. The chain combines TRBV5-1 with TRBJ2-5; 8 bases are shared with TRBD1. Germline CDR1 reads SGHRS; CDR2 reads YFSETQ. V lost 3 bases to trimming and J lost 2 bases; unmatched junction nucleotides: 6. This CDR3 is built from 15 residues. The CDR3 bases are TGCGCCAGCAGCTCAGTCACAGGGGGTCAAGAGACCCAGTACTTC. As protein: CASSSVTGGQETQYF.

This clonotype was picked up many times. The chain carries TRBV5-1 and TRBJ1-2; 8 nucleotides agree with TRBD1. The CDR3 is 13 residues long. J lost 6 bases, V lost 5 bases, and 6 bases had no gene match. CDR1 is SGHRS and CDR2 is YFSETQ in the germline V gene. The CDR3 DNA reads as TGCGCCAGCAGGACAGGGGAGTTTGATGGCTACACCTTC. It specifies CASRTGEFDGYTF.

In its sample, this clonotype was seen many times. V gene TRBV12-3 or TRBV12-4 combines with J gene TRBJ1-5; D may be TRBD1 (5 bases). Trimming removed 4 bases at V and 4 bases at J, with 14 bases between. This CDR3 region has 15 residues. This CDR3 reads CASSSDRGTNQPQHF. DNA of the CDR3: TGTGCCAGCAGTTCGGACCGGGGCACTAATCAGCCCCAGCATTTT.

In this sample, this clonotype turned up many times. The J gene is TRBJ2-2, the V gene TRBV20-1; D not certain. The ends were cut back, 4 bases at V and 4 bases at J, with 7 bases in the middle. CDR1 and CDR2 (germline): DFQATT, SNEGSKA (reference sequence). The CDR3 is 12 amino acids. Written as DNA, the CDR3 is TGCAGTGCTACTACTTCCACCGGGGAGCTGTTTTTT. It encodes CSATTSTGELFF.

This clonotype was recorded a few times. The chain uses TRBV6-1 and TRBJ1-1; 7 bases are a match to TRBD1. This CDR3 is built from 13 residues. V lost 6 bases, J lost 6 bases, and 7 bases stayed unmatched. Per the germline V gene, CDR1 is MNHNS and CDR2 is SASEGT. CDR3 in amino acids: CASRATTGAEAFF. In DNA, the CDR3 is TGTGCCAGCAGGGCCACCACAGGGGCTGAAGCTTTCTTT.

This clonotype was detected a few times. V is TRBV2 and J is TRBJ2-2; TRBD2 aligns across 7 bases. Germline V gene sequence: CDR1 SNHLY, CDR2 FYNNEI. J gave up 0 bases and V 10 bases, and 11 bases lay outside the gene matches. The CDR3 sequence is 16 residues long. CDR3 DNA: TGTGCCACCGATCTAGCGGAAAAGTCGAACACCGGGGAGCTGTTTTTT. Its protein is CATDLAEKSNTGELFF.

This clonotype has ten or more counts. The chain links TRBV29-1 to TRBJ2-5, with D perhaps matching TRBD1 or TRBD2 (5 bases each). Per the germline V gene, CDR1 is SQVTM and CDR2 is ANQGSEA. The V end was cut by 2 bases, the J end by 5 bases, with 12 bases between. The CDR3 consists of 13 residues. The CDR3, as DNA: TGCAGCGTTGAATCGGGGCTTCAGGAGACCCAGTACTTC. Its translation: CSVESGLQETQYF.

There are many counts of this clonotype. The chain has TRBV29-1 and TRBJ2-7; 8 bases are a match to TRBD1. J was trimmed by 0 bases and V by 7 bases; bases with no gene match: 8. This CDR3 is built from 14 residues. Germline V gene data show CDR1 as SQVTM and CDR2 as ANQGSEA. The CDR3 DNA sequence: TGCAGCGGATCGGGACAGGCGAGCTCCTACGAGCAGTACTTC. Protein: CSGSGQASSYEQYF.

This clonotype was recorded a few times. V and J are TRBV19 and TRBJ1-5, with a possible D match to TRBD1 (5 bases). The CDR3 spans 14 residues. Between the trimmed V and J ends, which lost 5 bases and 0 bases, there was a span of 8 bases. From germline, CDR1 is LNHDA and CDR2 SQIVND (reference sequence). CDR3 region: CASSGGNSNQPQHF. The CDR3, as DNA: TGTGCCAGTAGTGGGGGTAATAGCAATCAGCCCCAGCATTTT.

This clonotype was seen repeatedly, ten times or more. The chain combines TRBV7-9 with TRBJ2-1; D call uncertain. Germline V gene lookup returns CDR1 SEHNR and CDR2 FQNEAQ (reference sequence). With 2 bases removed from V and 8 bases from J, the gap between germline ends came to 16 bases. There are 15 residues in the CDR3. The CDR3 DNA is TGTGCCAGCAGCTTATCCCTGCTGGCCTGGGATGAGCAGTTCTTC. Translated: CASSLSLLAWDEQFF.

This clonotype occurred many times. The V gene is TRBV12-3 or TRBV12-4, the J gene TRBJ2-3; D remains unclear. V lost 5 bases and J 1 base, leaving 13 bases between the germline ends. The CDR3 has 15 residues. CDR3 sequence (DNA): TGTGCCAGCAGTAGACTGGTGTTCGGCACAGATACGCAGTATTTT. It codes for CASSRLVFGTDTQYF.